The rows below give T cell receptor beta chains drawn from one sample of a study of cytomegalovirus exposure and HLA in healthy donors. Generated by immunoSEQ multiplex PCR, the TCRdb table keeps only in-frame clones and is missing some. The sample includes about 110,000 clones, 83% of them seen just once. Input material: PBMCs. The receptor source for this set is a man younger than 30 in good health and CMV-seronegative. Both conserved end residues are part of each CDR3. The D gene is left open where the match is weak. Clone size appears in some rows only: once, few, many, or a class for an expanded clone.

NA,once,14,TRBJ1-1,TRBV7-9,TGTGCCAGCAGCTCCCACGGGGGTAACACTGAAGCTTTCTTT,CASSSHGGNTEAFF
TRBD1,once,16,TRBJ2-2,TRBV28,TGTGCCAGCAGACTGATACGGACAGGGAACACCGGGGAGCTGTTTTTT,CASRLIRTGNTGELFF
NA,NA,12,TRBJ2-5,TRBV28,TGTGCCACGTACAGGGTCCAAGAGACCCAGTACTTC,CATYRVQETQYF
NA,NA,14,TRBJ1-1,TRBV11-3,TGTGCCAGCAGCTTATTTACAAGGAACACTGAAGCTTTCTTT,CASSLFTRNTEAFF
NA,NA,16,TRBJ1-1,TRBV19,TGTGCCAGTAGTCCCTTTACGGGACAAGGGAACACTGAAGCTTTCTTT,CASSPFTGQGNTEAFF
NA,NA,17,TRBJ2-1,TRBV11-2,TGTGCCAGCAGCTTAGTGGGTAGCGGTCCCTCCTACAATGAGCAGTTCTTC,CASSLVGSGPSYNEQFF
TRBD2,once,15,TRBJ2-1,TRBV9,TGTGCCAGCAGCGAGGGGCGGGGGGGGGCCGATGAGCAGTTCTTC,CASSEGRGGADEQFF
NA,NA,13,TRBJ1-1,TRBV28,TGTGCCAGCATTCGGTCGGGGGAACCTGAAGCTTTCTTT,CASIRSGEPEAFF
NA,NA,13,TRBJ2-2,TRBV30,TGTGCCTGGTCTCCAGCGAACACCGGGGAGCTGTTTTTT,CAWSPANTGELFF
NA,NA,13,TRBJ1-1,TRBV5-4,TGTGCCAGCAGCTTGGGGGGGGGACCCGAAGCTTTCTTT,CASSLGGGPEAFF
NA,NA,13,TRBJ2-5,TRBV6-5,TGTGCCAGCGGCCGGACAGCCAAAGAGACCCAGTACTTC,CASGRTAKETQYF
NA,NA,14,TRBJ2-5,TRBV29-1,TGCAGCGTTGGGCAGGGGCTAGCCGGAGAGACCCAGTACTTC,CSVGQGLAGETQYF
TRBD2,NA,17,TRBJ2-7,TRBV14,TGTGCCAGCAGCCAAGATTTGGGGGGGAATTGGGGCTACGAGCAGTACTTC,CASSQDLGGNWGYEQYF
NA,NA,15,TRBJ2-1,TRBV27,TGTGCCAGCAGTTTCCAGCCACTAGGGTACAATGAGCAGTTCTTC,CASSFQPLGYNEQFF
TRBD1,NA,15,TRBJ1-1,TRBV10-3,TGTGCCATCAGTGAGGCAGGGGGTATGAACACTGAAGCTTTCTTT,CAISEAGGMNTEAFF
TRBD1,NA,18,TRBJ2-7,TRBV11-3,TGTGCCAGCAGCTCCCGGGACAGGGGGCTAGGCGTTGGCTACGAGCAGTACTTC,CASSSRDRGLGVGYEQYF
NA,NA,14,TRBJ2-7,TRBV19,TGTGCCAGTAGCCGACCGGGACTCGGCTACGAGCAGTACTTC,CASSRPGLGYEQYF
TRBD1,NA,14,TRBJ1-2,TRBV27,TGTGCCAGCAGTTTCACAGGGGGGATTGGCGGCTACACCTTC,CASSFTGGIGGYTF
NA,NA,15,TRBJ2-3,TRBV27,TGTGCCAGCAGTTTCGCCGGGACACGCACAGATACGCAGTATTTT,CASSFAGTRTDTQYF
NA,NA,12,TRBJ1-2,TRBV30,TGTGCCTGGAGTGGGGGAGGCTATGGCTACACCTTC,CAWSGGGYGYTF
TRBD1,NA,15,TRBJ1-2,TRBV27,TGTGCCAGCAGGCCAATCGACAGGGGGCCGAGGGGCTACACCTTC,CASRPIDRGPRGYTF
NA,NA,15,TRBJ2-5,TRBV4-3,TGCGCCAGCAGCCCCGGGGAGCACTTACAAGAGACCCAGTACTTC,CASSPGEHLQETQYF
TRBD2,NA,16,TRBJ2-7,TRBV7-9,TGTGCCAGCAGCTTAGTCTCTAGCGGGAGGAGGAACGAGCAGTACTTC,CASSLVSSGRRNEQYF
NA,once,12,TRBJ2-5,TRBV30,TGTGCCTGGAAATGGGCAGAAGAGACCCAGTACTTC,CAWKWAEETQYF
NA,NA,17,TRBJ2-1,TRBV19,TGTGCCAGTAGTATGGCCCTCCAGCGGAGCTCCTACAATGAGCAGTTCTTC,CASSMALQRSSYNEQFF
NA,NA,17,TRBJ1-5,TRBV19,TGTGCCAGTAGTATTAACCCGGCGGAGATATCCAATCAGCCCCAGCATTTT,CASSINPAEISNQPQHF
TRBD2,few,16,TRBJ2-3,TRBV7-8,TGTGCCAGCAGCCAGGGAGCGGGAGGGCAAAGAGATACGCAGTATTTT,CASSQGAGGQRDTQYF
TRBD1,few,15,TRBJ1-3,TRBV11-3,TGTGCCAGCAGCCCGGGACAGGGTCCTGGAAACACCATATATTTT,CASSPGQGPGNTIYF
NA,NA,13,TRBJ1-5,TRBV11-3,TGTGCCAGCAGCGAATACACAGGGCAGCCCCAGCATTTT,CASSEYTGQPQHF
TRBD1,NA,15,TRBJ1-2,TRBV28,TGTGCCAGCAGTTCCCGGACAGGGACGAGCTATGGCTACACCTTC,CASSSRTGTSYGYTF
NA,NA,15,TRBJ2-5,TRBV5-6,TGTGCCAGCAGCCTGGGGCTCCAGGATAGAGAGACCCAGTACTTC,CASSLGLQDRETQYF
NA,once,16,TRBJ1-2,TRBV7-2,TGTGCCAGCAGCTTAGGGACCCGGGGTGGGGGCTTTGGCTACACCTTC,CASSLGTRGGGFGYTF
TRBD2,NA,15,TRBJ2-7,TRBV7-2,TGTGCCAGCAGCCCTAGGACTAGCGGGAGTGCTGAGCAGTACTTC,CASSPRTSGSAEQYF
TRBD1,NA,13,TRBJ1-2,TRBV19,TGTGCCAGTACGGGACAGTCAAACTATGGCTACACCTTC,CASTGQSNYGYTF
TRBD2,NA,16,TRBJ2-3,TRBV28,TGTGCCAGCAGTTCCGTAAGCGGGAGGGCTGGCGATACGCAGTATTTT,CASSSVSGRAGDTQYF
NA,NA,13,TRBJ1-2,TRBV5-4,TGTGCCAGCAGCTTTTCGGGGTCATATGGCTACACCTTC,CASSFSGSYGYTF
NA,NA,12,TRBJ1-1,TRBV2,TGTGCCAGCAGCGAGGCCAGCACTGAAGCTTTCTTT,CASSEASTEAFF
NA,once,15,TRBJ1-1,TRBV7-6,TGTGCCAGCAGCTTGGGGGGGGCCGGGGGGACTGAAGCTTTCTTT,CASSLGGAGGTEAFF
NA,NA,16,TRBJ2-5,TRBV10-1,TGCGCCAGCAGTGAGTCGAGGTCAGAAGTCCAAGAGACCCAGTACTTC,CASSESRSEVQETQYF
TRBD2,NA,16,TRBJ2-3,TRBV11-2,TGTGCCAGCAGCTTAAATCTACCCGGGACTAGCGATACGCAGTATTTT,CASSLNLPGTSDTQYF
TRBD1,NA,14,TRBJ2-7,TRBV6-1,TGTGCCAGCAACCCGGGACAGTCGCACTACGAGCAGTACTTC,CASNPGQSHYEQYF
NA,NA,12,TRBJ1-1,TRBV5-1,TGCGCCAGCAGCTTCCCGACAGGAGAAGCTTTCTTT,CASSFPTGEAFF
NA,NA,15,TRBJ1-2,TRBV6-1,TGTGCCAGCAGTTTCACCCTTCAGGGTACCTATGGCTACACCTTC,CASSFTLQGTYGYTF
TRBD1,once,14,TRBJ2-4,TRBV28,TGTGCCAGCAGTCAGACAGGGTCTGAGAACATTCAGTACTTC,CASSQTGSENIQYF
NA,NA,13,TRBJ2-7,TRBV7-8,TGTGCCAGCAGGGCTCGCGGCACCTACGAGCAGTACTTC,CASRARGTYEQYF
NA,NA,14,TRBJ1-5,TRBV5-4,TGTGCCAGCAGCCAGGACGGGAGGGATCAGCCCCAGCATTTT,CASSQDGRDQPQHF
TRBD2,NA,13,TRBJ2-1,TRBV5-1,TGCGCCAGCAGCCCCCGGGAGGGCGATGAGCAGTTCTTC,CASSPREGDEQFF
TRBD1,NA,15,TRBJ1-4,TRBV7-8,TGTGCCAGCAGCCCCGGACAGGGAACTAATGAAAAACTGTTTTTT,CASSPGQGTNEKLFF
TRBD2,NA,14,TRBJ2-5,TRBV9,TGTGCCAGCAGCGTAGTCGGCGGGAGAGAGACCCAGTACTTC,CASSVVGGRETQYF
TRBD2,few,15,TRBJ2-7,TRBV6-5,TGTGCCAGCAGGCAACCGACTAGCGGGACGTACGAGCAGTACTTC,CASRQPTSGTYEQYF
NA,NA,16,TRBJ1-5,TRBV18,TGTGCCAGCTCACCACCCGGACACCTCGGACCTCAGCCCCAGCATTTT,CASSPPGHLGPQPQHF
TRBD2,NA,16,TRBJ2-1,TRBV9,TGTGCCAGCAGCTTGGGACTAGCGGGGGTCTACAATGAGCAGTTCTTC,CASSLGLAGVYNEQFF
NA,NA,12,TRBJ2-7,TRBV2,TGTGCCAGCAGTCCTGTATCCTACGAGCAGTACTTC,CASSPVSYEQYF
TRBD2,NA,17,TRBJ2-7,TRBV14,TGTGCCAGCAGCATAATAGCGGGAGAGCCCGACTCCTACGAGCAGTACTTC,CASSIIAGEPDSYEQYF
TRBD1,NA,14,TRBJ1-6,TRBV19,TGTGCCAGTAGTCCGCAGGGGGAAGGATCACCCCTCCACTTT,CASSPQGEGSPLHF